Listed below are T cell receptor beta chains from one sample, sequenced in a study of cytomegalovirus exposure and HLA in healthy donors. The method was immunoSEQ multiplex PCR; TCRdb's version includes in-frame clones alone and lacks a portion of them. This sample has about 210,000 clones, with about three quarters found just once. Input material: PBMCs. These TCRs come from a male donor in good health and CMV-seronegative. CDR3s include the opening cysteine and the closing phenylalanine or tryptophan. D genes are given only for firm matches.

length,V,D,CDR3
16,TRBV7-2,NA,CASRGEGAPTGYGYTF
14,TRBV6-5,NA,CASSPGTGWSEQYF
13,TRBV29-1,NA,CSVGKGREYGYTF
15,TRBV5-1,TRBD1,CASSLNDRVSNEQYF
15,TRBV18,TRBD1,CASSPLTGAGDTQYF
15,TRBV30,NA,CAWSNWAPTNYGYTF
19,TRBV28,NA,CASSSITGNVGRSSYEQYF
14,TRBV5-6,TRBD1,CASSPGGAGDTQYF
15,TRBV9,NA,CASSVTATTNYGYTF
16,TRBV6-5,NA,CASSYGLGAISYEQYF
15,TRBV28,NA,CASRSGEVLLEKLFF
16,TRBV10-3,TRBD2,CAISPNSGGANGELVF
15,TRBV27,TRBD1,CASSLTGWAYNEQFF
16,TRBV4-2,NA,CASSQEGTGDIDTQYF
15,TRBV10-2,NA,CASIGGTKLTGELFF
13,TRBV2,TRBD1,CARSGTGSPGYTF
13,TRBV19,NA,CASRTLISGEAFF
12,TRBV19,TRBD1,CAGGQGGQPQHF
14,TRBV5-6,TRBD1,CASSIWTGDTEAFF
15,TRBV28,TRBD1,CASSLGTGRDTEAFF
15,TRBV27,TRBD1,CASSPYRGGNQPQHF
13,TRBV9,NA,CASSVSENQPQHF
13,TRBV5-1,NA,CASSSGSSYEQYF
14,TRBV5-4,NA,CASSFGRVDYGYTF
15,TRBV12-5,TRBD1,CASGWGTANTGELFF
17,TRBV5-6,NA,CASSLWGRGRGKHGYTF
13,TRBV7-2,TRBD2,CASSLELAGRQYF
16,TRBV7-6,TRBD2,CASSLQGGSGTGEQYF